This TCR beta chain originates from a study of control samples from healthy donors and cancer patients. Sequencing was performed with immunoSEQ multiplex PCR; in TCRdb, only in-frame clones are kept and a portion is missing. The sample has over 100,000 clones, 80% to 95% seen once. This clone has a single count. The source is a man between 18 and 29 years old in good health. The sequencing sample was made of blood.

CDR3: CASSITGQNGYTF. CDR3 sequence (DNA): TGTGCCAGCAGTATCACAGGGCAGAATGGCTACACCTTC. The gene calls are TRBV25-1 and TRBJ1-2; the D gene is possibly TRBD1 (6 bases). Between the trimmed V and J ends, which lost 5 bases and 6 bases, there was a span of 13 bases. The germline V gene encodes CDR1 MGHDK and CDR2 SYGVNS. This CDR3 is 13 amino acids long.